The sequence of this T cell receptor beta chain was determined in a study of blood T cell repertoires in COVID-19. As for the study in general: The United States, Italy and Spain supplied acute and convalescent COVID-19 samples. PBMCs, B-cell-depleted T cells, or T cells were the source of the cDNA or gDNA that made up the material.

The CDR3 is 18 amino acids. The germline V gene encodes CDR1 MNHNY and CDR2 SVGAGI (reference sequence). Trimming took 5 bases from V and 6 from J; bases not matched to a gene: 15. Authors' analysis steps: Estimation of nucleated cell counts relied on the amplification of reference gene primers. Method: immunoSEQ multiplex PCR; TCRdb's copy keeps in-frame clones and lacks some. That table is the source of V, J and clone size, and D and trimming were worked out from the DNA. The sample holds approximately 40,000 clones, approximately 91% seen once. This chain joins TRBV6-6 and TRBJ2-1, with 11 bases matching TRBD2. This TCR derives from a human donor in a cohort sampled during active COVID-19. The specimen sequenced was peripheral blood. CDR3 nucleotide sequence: TGTGCCAGCAGTCCCACCTCCTACTCTAGCGGGAGGCCCAATGAGCAGTTCTTC. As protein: CASSPTSYSSGRPNEQFF.